This T cell receptor beta chain was recovered during a study of T-cell memory formation after mild COVID-19. Germline-derived CDR1 and CDR2 are LNHDA and SQIVND (reference sequence). J was trimmed by 8 bases and V by 2 bases; bases with no gene match: 8. This CDR3 spans 15 amino acids. This clonotype was counted between two and nine times. MiXCR, applied by TCRdb to the 5' RACE reads, yields one record per CDR3 protein. Here the sample spans 200,000 to 250,000 distinct CDR3 sequences, 9.5% to 10% being singletons. The receptor's source is a young man who had mild COVID-19 (a few samples of this study predate the infection). Cell type and time point are not known. What was sequenced was PBMCs or a T cell subset sorted from them (not recorded which). This sequence joins TRBV19 and TRBJ2-1, with TRBD1 matching over 8 bases. The CDR3: CASSITGQVVYEQFF. Here the CDR3 DNA reads TGTGCCAGTAGTATAACGGGACAGGTAGTGTATGAGCAGTTCTTC.